Below are 23 T cell receptor beta chains sequenced from a single sample in a study of blood T cell repertoires in COVID-19. Sequencing used immunoSEQ multiplex PCR; TCRdb keeps in-frame clones, though not all of them. The sample yields around 59,000 clones, 85% to 90% seen once. Material: peripheral blood. These receptors were obtained from a man aged 60-69 years with acute or convalescent COVID-19.

This clone was counted a single time. The chain combines TRBV19 with TRBJ1-6, with 7 bases matching TRBD1. The CDR3 runs to 15 residues. Per germline, CDR1 LNHDA and CDR2 SQIVND (reference sequence). V shed 5 bases, J shed 6 bases, and the junction held 7 bases outside the gene matches. DNA of the CDR3: TGTGCCAGTAGTCCGGGGACAGCTTTTAATTCACCCCTCCACTTT. It codes for CASSPGTAFNSPLHF.

The rearrangement joins TRBV4-2 to TRBJ1-5, with TRBD1 as a possible D gene (6 bases). Germline assignment: CDR1 LGHNA and CDR2 YNFKEQ. This CDR3 spans 15 amino acids. V was trimmed by 4 bases and J by 6 bases, leaving 16 bases between them. The CDR3: CASSPLAGAAQPQHF. Written as DNA, the CDR3 is TGTGCCAGCAGCCCCTTGGCGGGGGCAGCTCAGCCCCAGCATTTT.

V and J are TRBV15 and TRBJ2-7, with 7 bases identical to TRBD1. This CDR3 spans 13 amino acids. Germline values: CDR1 LNHNV, CDR2 YYDKDF (reference sequence). Trimming removed 5 bases from V and 2 bases from J; junction bases left unmatched: 3. This CDR3 reads CATSGQVTYEQYF. CDR3 bases: TGTGCCACCAGCGGACAGGTGACCTACGAGCAGTACTTC.

The V and J genes are TRBV6-5 and TRBJ2-7; 10 positions match TRBD2. This CDR3 has 15 residues. V shed 6 bases, J shed 4 bases, and the junction held 9 bases outside the gene matches. Germline CDR1 MNHEY, CDR2 SVGAGI. The CDR3 nucleotides read TGTGCCAGCAGACTTACTAGCGGGATTCGTTACGAGCAGTACTTC. Translating gives CASRLTSGIRYEQYF.

The chain uses TRBV29-1 and TRBJ2-7; 10 bases are shared with TRBD2. V was clipped by 5 bases and J by 5 bases; unmatched bases: 9. CDR3 size: 14 residues. Germline V lookup: CDR1 SQVTM, CDR2 ANQGSEA. The CDR3, as DNA: TGCAGCGTTTACTCAGCGGGAGGGCCGAACGAGCAGTACTTC. This sequence encodes CSVYSAGGPNEQYF.

V and J are TRBV5-1 and TRBJ2-5; D perhaps matches TRBD1 (6 bases). The CDR3 loop spans 12 amino acids. V lost 9 bases to trimming and J lost 1 base, with 10 bases between them. Per the germline V gene, CDR1 is SGHRS and CDR2 is YFSETQ. CDR3 region: CATTDSQETQYF. CDR3 nucleotides: TGCGCCACCACGGACAGCCAAGAGACCCAGTACTTC. Based on the CDR3 plus reference TRBV5-1 and TRBJ2-5, the full variable domain is KAGVTQTPRYLIKTRGQQVTLSCSPISGHRSVSWYQQTPGQGLQFLFEYFSETQRNKGNFPGRFSGRQFSNSRSEMNVSTLELGDSALYLCATTDSQETQYFGPGTRLLVL.

This clone is a singleton in its sample. This chain joins TRBV15 and TRBJ1-3; 7 bases fit TRBD1. This CDR3 contains 20 residues. Per the germline V gene, CDR1 is LNHNV and CDR2 is YYDKDF (reference sequence). V trimming: 0 bases; J trimming: 0 bases; junction bases outside the gene matches: 14. The CDR3: CATSREAGQRSFYSGNTIYF. Written as DNA, the CDR3 is TGTGCCACCAGCAGAGAGGCGGGACAGAGAAGTTTCTACTCTGGAAACACCATATATTTT. The whole variable domain, remainder taken from reference TRBV15 and TRBJ1-3, is DAMVIQNPRYQVTQFGKPVTLSCSQTLNHNVMYWYQQKSSQAPKLLFHYYDKDFNNEADTPDNFQSRRPNTSFCFLDIRSPGLGDTAMYLCATSREAGQRSFYSGNTIYFGEGSWLTVV.

The chain joins TRBV30 to TRBJ1-2; 7 nucleotides line up with TRBD1. The CDR3 runs to 16 residues. Trimming took 0 bases from V and 4 from J; bases not matched to a gene: 11. Germline loops: CDR1 GTSNPN, CDR2 SVGIG (reference sequence). The CDR3 DNA reads TGTGCCTGGAGTGTACGGACAGGATCACTCAGCTATGGCTACACCTTC. Its protein product is CAWSVRTGSLSYGYTF.

This clone was seen only a few times. The V and J genes are TRBV28 and TRBJ1-5, with TRBD1 matching over 7 bases. Germline values: CDR1 MDHEN, CDR2 SYDVKM. CDR3 size: 15 residues. V dropped 6 bases and J dropped 2; count of bases not matched to a gene: 7. The CDR3 is CASRPTGLGNQPQHF. The CDR3 nucleotides read TGTGCCAGCAGACCGACAGGGTTGGGCAATCAGCCCCAGCATTTT.

The rearrangement joins TRBV7-6 to TRBJ1-4; TRBD1 matches 10 bases. The trim removed 6 bases at V and 5 bases at J, leaving 12 bases unmatched. This CDR3 has 17 residues. Germline V gene lookup returns CDR1 SGHVS and CDR2 FNYEAQ. CDR3 sequence reads: CASSLQWAGQGNEKLFF. CDR3 in DNA: TGTGCCAGCAGTCTACAGTGGGCGGGACAGGGGAATGAAAAACTGTTTTTT.

The chain is built from TRBV7-2 and TRBJ1-4; D remains ambiguous. Trimming shortened V by 2 bases and J by 2 bases, and 12 bases separated the two germline ends. The CDR3 has 16 amino acids. From germline, CDR1 is SGHTA and CDR2 FQGNSA. The CDR3: CASSLRSGFTNEKLFF. The CDR3 coding sequence is TGTGCCAGCAGCTTAAGGTCGGGGTTCACTAATGAAAAACTGTTTTTT.

This chain links TRBV11-1 with TRBJ2-7; 7 bases map to TRBD1. Per the germline V gene, CDR1 is SGHAT and CDR2 is FQDESV (reference sequence). The CDR3 totals 15 residues. Trimming at V came to 4 bases and at J to 5 bases, leaving 11 bases not matched to a gene. Written as DNA, the CDR3 is TGTGCCAGCAGCTGGCGGACAGGAGAGGCTAACGAGCAGTACTTC. Residues: CASSWRTGEANEQYF.

The chain has TRBV6-2 or TRBV6-3 and TRBJ2-3; 10 bases line up with TRBD2. J lost 4 bases, V lost 5 bases, and 6 bases had no gene match. Germline V gene sequence: CDR1 MNHEY, CDR2 SVGEGT. This CDR3 has 15 amino acids. The CDR3 reads CASSRTSGMADTQYF. The CDR3, as DNA: TGTGCCAGCAGTAGAACTAGCGGGATGGCAGATACGCAGTATTTT.

The rearrangement joins TRBV12-5 to TRBJ1-6; 10 bases are shared with TRBD1. This CDR3 comprises 15 residues. The germline V gene has CDR1 LGHNT and CDR2 FRNRAP. V shed 1 base, J shed 6 bases, and the junction held 0 bases outside the gene matches. Here the CDR3 DNA reads TGTGCTAGTGGTTTGGGACAGGGGGCTAATTCACCCCTCCACTTT. It codes for CASGLGQGANSPLHF. Full variable domain (remainder filled in from reference TRBV12-5 and TRBJ1-6): DARVTQTPRHKVTEMGQEVTMRCQPILGHNTVFWYRQTMMQGLELLAYFRNRAPLDDSGMPKDRFSAEMPDATLATLKIQPSEPRDSAVYFCASGLGQGANSPLHFGNGTRLTVT.

This chain joins TRBV7-2 and TRBJ1-2; D uncertain. CDR1 is SGHTA and CDR2 is FQGNSA in the germline V gene. This CDR3 is 15 amino acids long. Trimming pared 3 bases from V and 3 bases from J, leaving 14 bases between. The CDR3: CASSLTVGVDYGYTF. Here the CDR3 DNA reads TGTGCCAGCAGCTTGACGGTCGGGGTGGACTATGGCTACACCTTC. Together with reference TRBV7-2 and TRBJ1-2, the CDR3 gives the full variable domain: GAGVSQSPSNKVTEKGKDVELRCDPISGHTALYWYRQSLGQGLEFLIYFQGNSAPDKSGLPSDRFSAERTGGSVSTLTIQRTQQEDSAVYLCASSLTVGVDYGYTFGSGTRLTVV.

This chain joins TRBV4-2 and TRBJ1-5, with D possibly matching TRBD1 (6 bases). CDR3 length equals 19 residues. The ends were cut back, 4 bases at V and 0 bases at J, with 22 bases in the middle. CDR1 LGHNA and CDR2 YNFKEQ come from the germline V gene. CDR3 nucleotide sequence: TGTGCCAGCAGCCCAAGCACAGGGACCCTTGGGTATAGCAATCAGCCCCAGCATTTT. This sequence encodes CASSPSTGTLGYSNQPQHF.

This chain links TRBV29-1 with TRBJ2-6; D gene unclear. CDR3 size: 14 residues. Per the germline V gene, CDR1 is SQVTM and CDR2 is ANQGSEA. Trimming took off 5 bases at V and 0 bases at J, with 8 bases between the two ends. This chain's CDR3 is CSVPRFSGANVLTF. CDR3 coding DNA: TGCAGCGTTCCCAGGTTCTCTGGGGCCAACGTCCTGACTTTC.

This clone was detected a few times. This chain uses TRBV7-2 with TRBJ2-1, with 9 bases identical to TRBD2. The CDR3 spans 14 residues. Unmatched junction bases numbered 6, after V lost 3 bases and J lost 9 bases. Germline CDR1 and CDR2: SGHTA and FQGNSA. CDR3 protein: CASSFAGGPGEQFF. The DNA for the CDR3 is TGTGCCAGCAGCTTCGCGGGAGGGCCCGGTGAGCAGTTCTTC. Supplemented by reference TRBV7-2 and TRBJ2-1, the full variable domain reads GAGVSQSPSNKVTEKGKDVELRCDPISGHTALYWYRQSLGQGLEFLIYFQGNSAPDKSGLPSDRFSAERTGGSVSTLTIQRTQQEDSAVYLCASSFAGGPGEQFFGPGTRLTVL.

V usage is TRBV5-6 and J usage is TRBJ1-2; D not resolved. The CDR3 runs to 14 residues. Deletions cut 0 bases from V and 1 base from J, with 7 bases between. Germline CDR1 and CDR2: SGHDT and YYEEEE. CDR3: CASSLVRNNYGYTF. In DNA, the CDR3 is TGTGCCAGCAGCTTGGTGCGGAATAACTATGGCTACACCTTC.

The rearrangement links TRBV19 to TRBJ2-2; D is perhaps TRBD1 (6 bases). Trimming cost V 2 bases and J 6 bases, with 16 bases left between them. Germline V gives CDR1 LNHDA, CDR2 SQIVND (reference sequence). The CDR3 is 16 amino acids. In nucleotides, the CDR3 is TGTGCCAGTAGTATAAGAAGGCCAGGGGAGCCCGGGGAGCTGTTTTTT. Residues: CASSIRRPGEPGELFF. The whole variable domain, filled in from reference TRBV19 and TRBJ2-2, reads DGGITQSPKYLFRKEGQNVTLSCEQNLNHDAMYWYRQDPGQGLRLIYYSQIVNDFQKGDIAEGYSVSREKKESFPLTVTSAQKNPTAFYLCASSIRRPGEPGELFFGEGSRLTVL.

CDR3 loop: CSVHRAAEAFF. The CDR3 DNA sequence: TGCAGTGTTCACAGGGCTGCTGAAGCTTTCTTT. This sequence joins TRBV20-1 and TRBJ1-1, with D possibly matching TRBD1 (6 bases). Trimming stripped 7 bases from V and 6 bases from J, with 12 bases between. Germline lookup yields CDR1 DFQATT and CDR2 SNEGSKA (reference sequence). The CDR3 is made up of 11 amino acids.

This chain joins TRBV25-1 and TRBJ2-3, with a possible D match to TRBD2 (5 bases). V shed 2 bases and J shed 6 bases, with 9 bases lying between them. The germline CDR1 and CDR2 sequences are MGHDK and SYGVNS. The CDR3 loop spans 13 amino acids. In DNA form, the CDR3 reads TGTGCCAGCAGTGAAGACCGCGGGGATACGCAGTATTTT. It encodes CASSEDRGDTQYF.

This rearrangement joins TRBV2 to TRBJ2-4, with TRBD1 matching over 9 bases. CDR3 size: 14 residues. Trimming removed 6 bases from V and 8 bases from J; junction bases left unmatched: 8. CDR1 is SNHLY and CDR2 is FYNNEI in the germline V gene. CDR3: CASSQGQGGDIQYF. For the CDR3, the DNA is TGTGCCAGCAGCCAGGGACAGGGAGGGGACATTCAGTACTTC.